This passage covers 17 T cell receptor beta chains from one sample sequenced in a study of T-cell memory formation after mild COVID-19 (dated by TCRdb to 2020 to 2022). The receptor library was made with 5' RACE. This sample was sequenced with an Illumina NovaSeq 6000. TCRdb reprocessed the public reads (quality trimming at Q25 with fastp, clone calling with MiXCR) and kept in-frame beta chains. Rows are combined by CDR3 protein, so each entry shows the most common genes and DNA. The sample includes under 300,000 distinct CDR3 sequences, with about 17% observed a single time. The top ten constitute around 3.7% of the sample. The specimen was PBMCs or a T cell subset sorted from them (not recorded which). Source of these receptors: a man between 18 and 29 years old who had mild COVID-19 (a few samples of this study predate the infection). The sample titles of this study are shuffled in the database, so cell type and time point are left out; the donor was told from shared clones.

This clonotype was detected a few times. The J gene is TRBJ2-5, the V gene TRBV5-1; TRBD2 agrees at 12 bases. V dropped 0 bases and J dropped 2; count of bases not matched to a gene: 8. This CDR3 is built from 18 residues. Germline V gene data show CDR1 as SGHRS and CDR2 as YFSETQ. The CDR3 nucleotides are TGCGCCAGCAGCTTGGGGTCGCGAGGACTAGCGGGGCAAGAGACCCAGTACTTC. Translation gives CASSLGSRGLAGQETQYF.

The chain recombines TRBV18 with TRBJ1-1; D not resolved. In germline, CDR1 is KGHSH, CDR2 LQKENI. This CDR3 has 14 residues. Trimming left V 2 bases short and J 0 bases short, with 7 bases between. The chain's CDR3 is CASSPTAMNTEAFF. The DNA for the CDR3 is TGTGCCAGCTCACCAACAGCCATGAACACTGAAGCTTTCTTT.

The rearrangement links TRBV7-9 to TRBJ2-2, with TRBD1 as a possible D gene (6 bases). Trimming took off 4 bases at V and 5 bases at J, with 14 bases between the two ends. Germline V gene sequence: CDR1 SEHNR, CDR2 FQNEAQ (reference sequence). The CDR3 covers 15 residues. The CDR3 DNA is TGTGCCAGCAGCTCAGGGGTCATCGAAACCGGGGAGCTGTTTTTT. It codes for CASSSGVIETGELFF.

The chain joins TRBV20-1 to TRBJ1-1; 9 positions match TRBD1. After removal of 7 bases from V and 4 bases from J, the junction contained 13 bases not matched to a gene. This CDR3 has 15 amino acids. The V gene's germline CDR1 is DFQATT and CDR2 SNEGSKA (reference sequence). Here the CDR3 DNA reads TGCAGTGGGATGAGGACAGGGGATAGCAGCACTGAAGCTTTCTTT. Amino acids: CSGMRTGDSSTEAFF.

In its sample, this clonotype was seen a few times. V gene TRBV27 combines with J gene TRBJ1-3; tentative D call: TRBD1 (5 bases). Germline CDR1 MNHEY, CDR2 SMNVEV (reference sequence). The CDR3 runs 16 residues. V dropped 6 bases and J dropped 0 bases, with 15 bases sitting between them. The chain's CDR3 is CASSRGGIGSGNTIYF. The CDR3 DNA reads as TGTGCCAGCAGCCGTGGGGGGATCGGCTCTGGAAACACCATATATTTT.

This clonotype was seen a few times. V usage is TRBV6-5 and J usage is TRBJ2-1; TRBD1 matches at 9 bases. The trim removed 5 bases at V and 7 bases at J, leaving 15 bases unmatched. This CDR3 comprises 17 residues. Germline CDR1 reads MNHEY; CDR2 reads SVGAGI. CDR3 in amino acids: CASSRRQGVGLRNEQFF. The DNA of the CDR3 is TGTGCCAGCAGTAGAAGACAGGGGGTGGGGTTGAGGAATGAGCAGTTCTTC.

The chain carries TRBV4-1 and TRBJ1-5, with a tentative D call TRBD1 (6 bases). V was cut by 3 bases and J by 9 bases, with 18 bases left in between. The germline V gene encodes CDR1 MGHRA and CDR2 YSYEKL. This CDR3 has 15 residues. For the CDR3, the DNA is TGCGCCAGCAGCCACTCCAAGGGGGATTTAGGGCCCCAGCATTTT. Residues: CASSHSKGDLGPQHF.

The CDR3 loop is CASSVSGQETQYF. CDR3 DNA sequence: TGTGCCAGCAGCGTTAGCGGCCAAGAGACCCAGTACTTC. The chain couples TRBV7-3 to TRBJ2-5; a possible D gene is TRBD2 (6 bases). Trimming took off 5 bases at V and 1 base at J, with 8 bases between the two ends. Germline CDR1 and CDR2: SGHTA and FQGTGA. This CDR3 is built from 13 residues.

This clonotype occurred a few times. The gene calls are TRBV6-4 and TRBJ1-5; no clear D. Germline CDR1 reads MRHNA; CDR2 reads SNTAGT. The CDR3 has 15 amino acids. V lost 8 bases to trimming and J lost 9 bases, with 23 bases between them. As DNA, the CDR3 is TGTGCCAGCGTCGCAGCGATTTGGTATCTTCGGCCCCAGCATTTT. It codes for CASVAAIWYLRPQHF.

This clonotype was observed many times. The chain links TRBV29-1 to TRBJ1-1, with D perhaps TRBD1 (5 bases). Trimming removed 6 bases from V and 4 bases from J, with 9 bases in between. The CDR3 runs to 11 residues. Germline V gene data show CDR1 as SQVTM and CDR2 as ANQGSEA. DNA of the CDR3: TGCAGCGTGTCGGGGGTCACTGAAGCTTTCTTT. It yields the protein CSVSGVTEAFF.

The chain links TRBV18 to TRBJ1-4, with TRBD1 matching over 10 bases. This CDR3 has 16 amino acids. V shed 3 bases and J 3 bases; nucleotides not matched to a gene: 4. Germline V gives CDR1 KGHSH, CDR2 LQKENI. CDR3 amino acids: CASSPIGQGANEKLFF. In nucleotides, the CDR3 is TGTGCCAGCTCACCTATCGGACAGGGGGCTAATGAAAAACTGTTTTTT.

The V gene is TRBV7-2, the J gene TRBJ2-3; D uncertain. The V gene's germline CDR1 is SGHTA and CDR2 FQGNSA. The length of the CDR3 is 13 residues. Trimming shortened V by 5 bases and J by 1 base, and 7 bases separated the two germline ends. For the CDR3, the DNA is TGTGCCAGCAGCGAGGCACGCACAGATACGCAGTATTTT. Translating it yields CASSEARTDTQYF. Using reference TRBV7-2 and TRBJ2-3 for the parts outside the CDR3, the full variable domain is GAGVSQSPSNKVTEKGKDVELRCDPISGHTALYWYRQSLGQGLEFLIYFQGNSAPDKSGLPSDRFSAERTGGSVSTLTIQRTQQEDSAVYLCASSEARTDTQYFGPGTRLTVL.

The rearrangement joins TRBV4-3 to TRBJ1-6; D uncertain. This CDR3 comprises 16 residues. CDR1 and CDR2 from the germline V gene are LGHNA and YSLEER. V was clipped by 1 base and J by 6 bases, with 13 bases between them. DNA of the CDR3: TGCGCCAGCAGCCAAGGGGGAGGGAGGGTTAATTCACCCCTCCACTTT. Translating gives CASSQGGGRVNSPLHF.

The rearrangement uses TRBV9 and TRBJ2-1; the match to TRBD2 covers 10 bases. Germline values: CDR1 SGDLS, CDR2 YYNGEE. Trimming took 3 bases from V and 4 from J; bases not matched to a gene: 4. This CDR3 is 15 amino acids long. The CDR3, as DNA: TGTGCCAGCAGCGCTTCTAGCGGGAGTTACAATGAGCAGTTCTTC. This codes for CASSASSGSYNEQFF.

The rearrangement joins TRBV4-1 to TRBJ1-2, with TRBD1 matching 7 bases. The length of the CDR3 is 16 residues. In germline, CDR1 is MGHRA, CDR2 YSYEKL. After removal of 1 base from V and 2 bases from J, the junction contained 7 bases not matched to a gene. CDR3 nucleotide sequence: TGCGCCAGCAGCCAAGCGACAGGGAGGGGAAACTATGGCTACACCTTC. Amino acid sequence: CASSQATGRGNYGYTF.

The table lists this clonotype with a few counts. The V gene is TRBV6-5, the J gene TRBJ1-6, with 7 bases lining up with TRBD1. Trimming removed 0 bases from V and 7 bases from J; junction bases left unmatched: 9. The CDR3 loop spans 17 amino acids. Germline V CDR1 and CDR2: MNHEY, SVGAGI. CDR3 protein: CASSYSIVPGQNSPLHF. The CDR3 coding sequence is TGTGCCAGCAGTTACTCCATTGTACCGGGACAGAATTCACCCCTCCACTTT.

This clonotype was seen more than once but under ten times. The chain uses TRBV4-2 and TRBJ2-5; D is undetermined. This CDR3 spans 15 amino acids. Germline V gives CDR1 LGHNA, CDR2 YNFKEQ. V lost 4 bases and J lost 0, with 12 bases in between. The CDR3 spells CASSLTRLNQETQYF. CDR3 sequence (DNA): TGTGCCAGCAGCCTAACGAGGCTAAACCAAGAGACCCAGTACTTC.